This T cell receptor beta chain was retrieved from a study of cytomegalovirus exposure and HLA in healthy donors. In its sample, this clone was seen once. Its antigen is undetermined. Researchers ran the PCR with 60 Vbeta and 13 Jbeta primers. Using immunoSEQ multiplex PCR, the repertoire was profiled, and TCRdb retains in-frame clones only, with some absent. The repertoire includes about 140,000 clones, 77% of them detected once, and 1.3% to 1.5% sits in the top ten. Whole-study findings and limits: The study put 150 or so TCR beta chains on its list as cytomegalovirus-associated. Earlier results showed most TCR beta V segments being productive about 87% or about 30% of the time. Sequencing depth roughly uniform across donors was assumed in presence/absence analyses.

The J segment lost 6 bases and the V segment lost 3 bases, leaving 4 bases of the junction unmatched. Germline CDR1 and CDR2: MNHEY and SMNVEV (reference sequence). CDR3 length: 14 amino acids. The sequencing sample was made of PBMCs. The receptor's source is a woman between 35 and 50 years old in good health and CMV-seronegative. This chain connects TRBV27 to TRBJ1-1; 10 bases are shared with TRBD1. CDR3 nucleotide sequence: TGTGCCAGCAGTTTGGGGACAGGGGAGCCTGAAGCTTTCTTT. It encodes CASSLGTGEPEAFF.